This T cell receptor (beta chain) was captured by sequencing in a study of blood T cells in healthy people across ages. In the case of this clonotype: The antigen is undetermined.

A second PCR, run for roughly 7 to 12 cycles, used a sample-barcoded 5' primer plus a J-beta primer mix. Every cDNA was tagged by a template-switch adaptor with 12 random nucleotides. Each single sample gave us at least 3 million CDR3-containing paired-end reads. Using its own MiXCR run on the 5' RACE reads, TCRdb lists one record per CDR3 protein. The repertoire holds 800,000 to 950,000 distinct CDR3 sequences, with roughly 52% as singletons. Germline CDR1 reads SGHTA; CDR2 reads FQGTGA. The length of the CDR3 is 15 residues. The ends lost 5 bases at V and 9 bases at J; junction bases unmatched: 6. General study findings and limits: Any changes in expanded clonotypes were possibly confounded, as donor CMV status remained unknown. A strong correlation was seen between TCR beta diversity and naive T cell percentage.

What was sequenced was blood. This chain links TRBV7-3 with TRBJ2-1; 14 bases agree with TRBD2. This TCR was recovered from a man aged 25-40 years in good health. The CDR3 region is CASSQRGTSGGEQFF. The DNA for the CDR3 is TGTGCCAGCAGCCAAAGGGGGACTAGCGGGGGTGAGCAGTTCTTC. The full variable domain, rest sourced from reference TRBV7-3 and TRBJ2-1, is GAGVSQTPSNKVTEKGKYVELRCDPISGHTALYWYRQSLGQGPEFLIYFQGTGAADDSGLPNDRFFAVRPEGSVSTLKIQRTERGDSAVYLCASSQRGTSGGEQFFGPGTRLTVL.